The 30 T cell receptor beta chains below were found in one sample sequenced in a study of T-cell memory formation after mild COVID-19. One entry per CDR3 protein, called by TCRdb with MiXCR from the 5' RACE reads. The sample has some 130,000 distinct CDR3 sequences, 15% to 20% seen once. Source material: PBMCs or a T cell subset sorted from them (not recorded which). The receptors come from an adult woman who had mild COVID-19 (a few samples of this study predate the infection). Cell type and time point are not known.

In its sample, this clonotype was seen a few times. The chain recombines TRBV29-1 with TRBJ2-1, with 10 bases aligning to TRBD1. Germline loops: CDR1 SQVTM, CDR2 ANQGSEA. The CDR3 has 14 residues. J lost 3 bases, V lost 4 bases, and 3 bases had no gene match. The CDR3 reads CSVADRGNYNEQFF. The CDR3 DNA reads TGCAGCGTTGCGGACAGGGGGAACTACAATGAGCAGTTCTTC.

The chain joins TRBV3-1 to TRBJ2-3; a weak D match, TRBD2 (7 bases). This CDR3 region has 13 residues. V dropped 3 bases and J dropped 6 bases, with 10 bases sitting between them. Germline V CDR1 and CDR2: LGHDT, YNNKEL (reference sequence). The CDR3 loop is CASSQRGGDTQYF. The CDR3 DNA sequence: TGTGCCAGCAGCCAGAGGGGGGGGGATACGCAGTATTTT.

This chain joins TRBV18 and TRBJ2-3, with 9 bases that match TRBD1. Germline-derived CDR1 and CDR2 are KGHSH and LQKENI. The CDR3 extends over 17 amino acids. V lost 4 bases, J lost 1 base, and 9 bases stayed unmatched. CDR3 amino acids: CASSRSGTGRRTDTQYF. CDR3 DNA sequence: TGTGCCAGCTCACGAAGCGGGACAGGGAGGCGCACAGATACGCAGTATTTT.

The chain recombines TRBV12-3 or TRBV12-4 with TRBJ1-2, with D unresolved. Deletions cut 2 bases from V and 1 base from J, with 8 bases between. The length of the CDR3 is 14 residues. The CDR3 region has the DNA TGTGCCAGCAGTTTATGGGGTAGTAACTATGGCTACACCTTC. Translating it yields CASSLWGSNYGYTF.

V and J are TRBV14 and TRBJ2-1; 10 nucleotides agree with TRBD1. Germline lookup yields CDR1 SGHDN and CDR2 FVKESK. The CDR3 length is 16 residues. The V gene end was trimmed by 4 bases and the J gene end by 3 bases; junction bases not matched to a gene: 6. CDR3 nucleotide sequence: TGTGCCAGCAGCCCGGGACAGGGGAGAATCTACAATGAGCAGTTCTTC. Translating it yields CASSPGQGRIYNEQFF. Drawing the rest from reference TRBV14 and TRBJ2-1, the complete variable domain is EAGVTQFPSHSVIEKGQTVTLRCDPISGHDNLYWYRRVMGKEIKFLLHFVKESKQDESGMPNNRFLAERTGGTYSTLKVQPAELEDSGVYFCASSPGQGRIYNEQFFGPGTRLTVL.

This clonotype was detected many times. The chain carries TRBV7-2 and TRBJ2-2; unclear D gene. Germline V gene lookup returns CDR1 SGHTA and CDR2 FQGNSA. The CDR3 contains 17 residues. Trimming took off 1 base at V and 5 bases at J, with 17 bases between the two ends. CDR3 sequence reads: CASSLDDGVRYTGELFF. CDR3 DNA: TGTGCCAGCAGCTTAGATGATGGGGTTCGATATACCGGGGAGCTGTTTTTT.

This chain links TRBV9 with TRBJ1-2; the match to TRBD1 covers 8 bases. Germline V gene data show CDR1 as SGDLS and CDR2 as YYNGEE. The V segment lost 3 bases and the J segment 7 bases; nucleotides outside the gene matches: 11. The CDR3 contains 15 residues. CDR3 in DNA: TGTGCCAGCAGCGCTGCTTGGGACAGGAACGCTGGCTACACCTTC. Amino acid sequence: CASSAAWDRNAGYTF. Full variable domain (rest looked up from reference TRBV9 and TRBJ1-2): DSGVTQTPKHLITATGQRVTLRCSPRSGDLSVYWYQQSLDQGLQFLIQYYNGEERAKGNILERFSAQQFPDLHSELNLSSLELGDSALYFCASSAAWDRNAGYTFGSGTRLTVV.

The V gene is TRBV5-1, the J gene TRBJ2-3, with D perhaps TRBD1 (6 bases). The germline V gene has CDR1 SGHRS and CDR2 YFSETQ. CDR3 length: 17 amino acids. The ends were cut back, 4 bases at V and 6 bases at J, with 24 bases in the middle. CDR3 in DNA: TGCGCCAGCAGCCTCTTCCTCACAGGGAATGCAGAGGATACGCAGTATTTT. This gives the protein CASSLFLTGNAEDTQYF.

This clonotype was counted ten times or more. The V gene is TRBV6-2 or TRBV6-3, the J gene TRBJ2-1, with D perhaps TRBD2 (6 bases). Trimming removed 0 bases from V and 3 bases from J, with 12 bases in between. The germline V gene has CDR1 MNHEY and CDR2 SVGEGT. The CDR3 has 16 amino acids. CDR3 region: CASSYSETGVYNEQFF. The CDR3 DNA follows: TGTGCCAGCAGTTACTCGGAAACGGGGGTCTACAATGAGCAGTTCTTC.

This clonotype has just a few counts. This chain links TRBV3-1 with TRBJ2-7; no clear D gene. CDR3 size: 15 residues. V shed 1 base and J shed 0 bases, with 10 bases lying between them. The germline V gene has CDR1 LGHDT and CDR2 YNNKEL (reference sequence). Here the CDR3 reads CASSQAMHNSYEQYF. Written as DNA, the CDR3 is TGTGCCAGCAGCCAAGCCATGCACAACTCCTACGAGCAGTACTTC.

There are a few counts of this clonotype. CDR3 amino acids: CASSLGTGVTEAFF. In DNA form, the CDR3 reads TGCGCCAGCAGCTTGGGGACAGGTGTCACTGAAGCTTTCTTT. The gene calls are TRBV5-1 and TRBJ1-1; 7 bases fit TRBD1. With 0 bases clipped from V and 4 bases from J, the junction kept 3 bases outside the gene matches. Per germline, CDR1 SGHRS and CDR2 YFSETQ. There are 14 residues in the CDR3.

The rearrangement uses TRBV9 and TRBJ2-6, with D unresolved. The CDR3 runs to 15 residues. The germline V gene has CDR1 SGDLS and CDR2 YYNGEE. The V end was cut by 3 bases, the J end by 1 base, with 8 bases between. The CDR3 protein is CASSDGDSGANVLTF. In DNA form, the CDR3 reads TGTGCCAGCAGCGATGGTGATTCTGGGGCCAACGTCCTGACTTTC.

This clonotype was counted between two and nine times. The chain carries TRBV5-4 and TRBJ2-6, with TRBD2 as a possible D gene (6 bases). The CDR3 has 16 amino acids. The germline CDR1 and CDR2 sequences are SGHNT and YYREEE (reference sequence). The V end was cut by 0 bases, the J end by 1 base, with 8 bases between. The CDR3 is CASSLAGVSGANVLTF. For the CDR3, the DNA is TGTGCCAGCAGCTTGGCGGGGGTTTCTGGGGCCAACGTCCTGACTTTC.

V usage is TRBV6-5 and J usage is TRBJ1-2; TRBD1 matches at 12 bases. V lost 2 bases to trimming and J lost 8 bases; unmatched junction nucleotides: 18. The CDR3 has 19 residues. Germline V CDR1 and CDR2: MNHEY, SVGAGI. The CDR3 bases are TGTGCCAGCAGTTACGGGGGTGGGACAGGGGGCGCTTCCCCCGAAGGCTACACCTTC. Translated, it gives CASSYGGGTGGASPEGYTF.

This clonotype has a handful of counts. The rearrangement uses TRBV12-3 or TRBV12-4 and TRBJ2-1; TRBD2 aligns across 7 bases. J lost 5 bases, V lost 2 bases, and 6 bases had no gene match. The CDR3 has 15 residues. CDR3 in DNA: TGTGCCAGCAGTTTATCTGGACTAGGCAACAATGAGCAGTTCTTC. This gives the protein CASSLSGLGNNEQFF.

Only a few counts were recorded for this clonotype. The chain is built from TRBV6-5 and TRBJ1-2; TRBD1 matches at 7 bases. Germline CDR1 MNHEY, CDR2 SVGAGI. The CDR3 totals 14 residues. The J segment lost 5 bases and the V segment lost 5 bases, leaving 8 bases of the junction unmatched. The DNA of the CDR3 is TGTGCCAGCAGTCGTACCGGGACAGTGTATGGCTACACCTTC. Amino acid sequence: CASSRTGTVYGYTF.

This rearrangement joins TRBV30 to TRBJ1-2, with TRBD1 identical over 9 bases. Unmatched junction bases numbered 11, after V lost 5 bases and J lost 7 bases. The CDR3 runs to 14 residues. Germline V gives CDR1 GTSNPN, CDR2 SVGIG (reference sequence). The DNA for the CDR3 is TGTGCCTGGGCACTCCAGGGACAGGGTAGTGGCTACACCTTC. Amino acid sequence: CAWALQGQGSGYTF.

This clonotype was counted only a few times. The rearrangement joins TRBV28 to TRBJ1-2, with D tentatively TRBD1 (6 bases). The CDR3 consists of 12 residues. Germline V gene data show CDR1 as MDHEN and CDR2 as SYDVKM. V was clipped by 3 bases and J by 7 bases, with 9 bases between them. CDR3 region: CASSFGGSGYTF. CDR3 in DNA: TGTGCCAGCAGTTTTGGGGGCAGTGGCTACACCTTC.

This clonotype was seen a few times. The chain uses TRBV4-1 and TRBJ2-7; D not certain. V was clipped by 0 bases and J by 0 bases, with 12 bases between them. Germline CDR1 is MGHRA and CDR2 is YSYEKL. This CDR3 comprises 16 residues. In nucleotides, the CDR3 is TGCGCCAGCAGCCAAGATGACACGGATTTCTCCTACGAGCAGTACTTC. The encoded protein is CASSQDDTDFSYEQYF.

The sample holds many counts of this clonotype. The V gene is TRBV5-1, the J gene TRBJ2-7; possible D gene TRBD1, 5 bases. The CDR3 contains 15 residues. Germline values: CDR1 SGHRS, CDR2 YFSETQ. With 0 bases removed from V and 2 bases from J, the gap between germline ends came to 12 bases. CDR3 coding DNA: TGCGCCAGCAGCTTGGCAAGGGCAGGGCCCTACGAGCAGTACTTC. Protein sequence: CASSLARAGPYEQYF.

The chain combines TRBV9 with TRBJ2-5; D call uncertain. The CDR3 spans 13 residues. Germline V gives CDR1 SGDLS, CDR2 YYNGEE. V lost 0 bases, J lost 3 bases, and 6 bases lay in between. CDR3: CASSVDSEETQYF. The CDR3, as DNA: TGTGCCAGCAGCGTAGACTCGGAAGAGACCCAGTACTTC.

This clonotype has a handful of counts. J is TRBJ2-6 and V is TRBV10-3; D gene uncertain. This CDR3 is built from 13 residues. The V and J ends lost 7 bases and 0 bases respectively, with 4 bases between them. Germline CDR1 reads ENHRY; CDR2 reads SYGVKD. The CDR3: CAITTSGANVLTF. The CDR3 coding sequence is TGTGCCATCACCACCTCTGGGGCCAACGTCCTGACTTTC.

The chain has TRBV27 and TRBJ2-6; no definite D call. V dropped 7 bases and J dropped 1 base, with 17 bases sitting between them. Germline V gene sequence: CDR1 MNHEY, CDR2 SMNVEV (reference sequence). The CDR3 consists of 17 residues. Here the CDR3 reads CASTVWGYGSGANVLTF. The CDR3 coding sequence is TGTGCCAGCACAGTTTGGGGATATGGGTCTGGGGCCAACGTCCTGACTTTC.

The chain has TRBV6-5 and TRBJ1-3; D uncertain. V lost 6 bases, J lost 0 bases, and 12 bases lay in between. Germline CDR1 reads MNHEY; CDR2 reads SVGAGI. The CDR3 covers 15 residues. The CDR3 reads CASRQGFGSGNTIYF. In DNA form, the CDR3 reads TGTGCCAGCAGACAAGGGTTTGGCTCTGGAAACACCATATATTTT.

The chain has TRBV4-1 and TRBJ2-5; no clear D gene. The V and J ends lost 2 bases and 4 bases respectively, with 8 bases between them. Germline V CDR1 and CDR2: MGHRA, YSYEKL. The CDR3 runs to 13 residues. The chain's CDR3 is CASSQTSAETQYF. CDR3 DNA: TGCGCCAGCAGCCAAACCTCGGCAGAGACCCAGTACTTC.

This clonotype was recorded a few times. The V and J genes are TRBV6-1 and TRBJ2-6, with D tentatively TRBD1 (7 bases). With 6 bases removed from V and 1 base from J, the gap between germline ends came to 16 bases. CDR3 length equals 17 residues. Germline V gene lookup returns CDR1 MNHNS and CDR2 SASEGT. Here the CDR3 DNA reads TGTGCCAGCAGGCCGACAGGGAGGACTTCTGGGGCCAACGTCCTGACTTTC. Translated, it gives CASRPTGRTSGANVLTF.

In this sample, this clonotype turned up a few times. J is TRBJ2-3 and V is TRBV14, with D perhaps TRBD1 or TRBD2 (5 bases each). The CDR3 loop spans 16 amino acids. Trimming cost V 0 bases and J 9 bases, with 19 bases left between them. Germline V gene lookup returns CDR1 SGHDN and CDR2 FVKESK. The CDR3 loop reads CASSQDLTPERGTQYF. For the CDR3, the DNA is TGTGCCAGCAGCCAAGATTTAACGCCGGAGAGGGGAACGCAGTATTTT. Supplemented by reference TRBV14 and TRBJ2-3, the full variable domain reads EAGVTQFPSHSVIEKGQTVTLRCDPISGHDNLYWYRRVMGKEIKFLLHFVKESKQDESGMPNNRFLAERTGGTYSTLKVQPAELEDSGVYFCASSQDLTPERGTQYFGPGTRLTVL.

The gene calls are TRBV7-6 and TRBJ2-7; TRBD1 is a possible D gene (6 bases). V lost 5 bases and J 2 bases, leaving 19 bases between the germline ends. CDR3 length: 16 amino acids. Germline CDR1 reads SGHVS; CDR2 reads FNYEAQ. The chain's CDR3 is CASSPLPPGDTYEQYF. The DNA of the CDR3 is TGTGCCAGCAGCCCCCTTCCCCCAGGGGACACCTACGAGCAGTACTTC. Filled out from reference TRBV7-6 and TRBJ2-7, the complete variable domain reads GAGVSQSPRYKVTKRGQDVALRCDPISGHVSLYWYRQALGQGPEFLTYFNYEAQQDKSGLPNDRFSAERPEGSISTLTIQRTEQRDSAMYRCASSPLPPGDTYEQYFGPGTRLTVT.

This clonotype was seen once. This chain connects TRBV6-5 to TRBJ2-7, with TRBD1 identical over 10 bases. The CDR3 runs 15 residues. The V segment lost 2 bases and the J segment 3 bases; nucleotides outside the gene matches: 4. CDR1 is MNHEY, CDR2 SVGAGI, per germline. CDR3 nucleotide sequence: TGTGCCAGCAGTTACCAGGGACAGGGGATCTACGAGCAGTACTTC. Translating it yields CASSYQGQGIYEQYF.

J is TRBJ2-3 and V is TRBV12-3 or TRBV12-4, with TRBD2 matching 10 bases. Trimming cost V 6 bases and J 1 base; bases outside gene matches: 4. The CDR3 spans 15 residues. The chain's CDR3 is CASSLAGVGTDTQYF. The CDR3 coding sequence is TGTGCCAGCAGCCTAGCGGGAGTCGGCACAGATACGCAGTATTTT.